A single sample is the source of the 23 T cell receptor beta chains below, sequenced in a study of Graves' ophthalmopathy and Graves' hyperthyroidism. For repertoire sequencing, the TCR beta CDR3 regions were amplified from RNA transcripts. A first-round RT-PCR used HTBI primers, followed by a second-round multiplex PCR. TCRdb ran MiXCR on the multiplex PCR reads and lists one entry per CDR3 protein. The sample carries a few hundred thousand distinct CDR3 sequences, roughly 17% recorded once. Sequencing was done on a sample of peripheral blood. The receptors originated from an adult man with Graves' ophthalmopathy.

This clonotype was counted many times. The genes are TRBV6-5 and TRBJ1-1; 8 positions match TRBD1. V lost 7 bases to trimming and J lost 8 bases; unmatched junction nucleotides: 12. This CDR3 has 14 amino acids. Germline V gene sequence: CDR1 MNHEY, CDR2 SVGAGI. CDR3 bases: TGTGCCAGCAAAATCACAGGGGGGGGTTTAGAAGCTTTCTTT. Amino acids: CASKITGGGLEAFF.

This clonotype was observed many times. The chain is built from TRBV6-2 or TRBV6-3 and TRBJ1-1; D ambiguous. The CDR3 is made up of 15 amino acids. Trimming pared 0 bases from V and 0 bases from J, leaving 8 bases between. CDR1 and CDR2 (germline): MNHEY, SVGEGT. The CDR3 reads CASSYSSVLNTEAFF. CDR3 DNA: TGTGCCAGCAGTTACTCGTCGGTTCTGAACACTGAAGCTTTCTTT.

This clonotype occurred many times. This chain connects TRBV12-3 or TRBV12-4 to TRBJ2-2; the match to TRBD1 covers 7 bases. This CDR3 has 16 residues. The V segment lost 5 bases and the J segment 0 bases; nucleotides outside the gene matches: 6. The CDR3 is CASSLAGQANTGELFF. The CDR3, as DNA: TGTGCCAGCAGTCTCGCTGGACAGGCGAACACCGGGGAGCTGTTTTTT.

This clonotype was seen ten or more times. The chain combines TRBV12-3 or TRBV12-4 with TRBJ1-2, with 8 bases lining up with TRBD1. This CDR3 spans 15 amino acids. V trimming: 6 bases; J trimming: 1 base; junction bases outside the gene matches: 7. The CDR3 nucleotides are TGTGCCAGCAGCCAAAGGACAGGGAGTAACTATGGCTACACCTTC. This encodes CASSQRTGSNYGYTF.

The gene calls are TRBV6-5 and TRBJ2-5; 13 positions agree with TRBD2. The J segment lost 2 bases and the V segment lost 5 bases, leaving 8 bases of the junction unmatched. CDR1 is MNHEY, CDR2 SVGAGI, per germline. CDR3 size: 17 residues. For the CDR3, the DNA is TGTGCCAGCAGTATACTAGCGGGGGGGCCGGGGCAAGAGACCCAGTACTTC. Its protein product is CASSILAGGPGQETQYF.

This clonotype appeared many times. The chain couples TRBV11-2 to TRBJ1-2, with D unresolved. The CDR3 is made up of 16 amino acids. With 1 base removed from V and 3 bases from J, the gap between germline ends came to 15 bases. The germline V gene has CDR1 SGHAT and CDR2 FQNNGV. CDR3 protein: CASSLGVPVAHYGYTF. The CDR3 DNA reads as TGTGCCAGCAGCTTAGGAGTGCCAGTGGCCCACTATGGCTACACCTTC.

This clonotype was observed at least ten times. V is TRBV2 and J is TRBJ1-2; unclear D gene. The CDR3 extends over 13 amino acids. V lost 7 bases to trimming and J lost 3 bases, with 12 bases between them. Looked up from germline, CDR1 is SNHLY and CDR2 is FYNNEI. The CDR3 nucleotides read TGTGCCAGCATAAGAGGTCTAGACTATGGCTACACCTTC. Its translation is CASIRGLDYGYTF.

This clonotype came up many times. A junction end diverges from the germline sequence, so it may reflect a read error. The CDR3 protein is CASSPLGQQGTQYF. CDR3 nucleotides: TGTGCCAGCAGCCCCTTGGGACAGCAGGGGACCCAATACTTC. This sequence joins TRBV11-2 and TRBJ2-5, with TRBD1 matching 7 bases. Germline V gene data show CDR1 as SGHAT and CDR2 as FQNNGV. The CDR3 length is 14 residues.

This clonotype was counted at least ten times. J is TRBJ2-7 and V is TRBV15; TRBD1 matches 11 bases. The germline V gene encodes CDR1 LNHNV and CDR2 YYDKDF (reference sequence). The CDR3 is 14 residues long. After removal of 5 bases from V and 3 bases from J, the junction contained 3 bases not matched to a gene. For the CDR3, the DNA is TGTGCCACCAGCCCGGGGACAGGGGGCTACGAGCAGTACTTC. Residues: CATSPGTGGYEQYF.

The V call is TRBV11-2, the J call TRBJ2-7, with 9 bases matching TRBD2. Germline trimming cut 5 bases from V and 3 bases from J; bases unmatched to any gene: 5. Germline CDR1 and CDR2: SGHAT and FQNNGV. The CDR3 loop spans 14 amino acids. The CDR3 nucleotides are TGTGCCAGCAGCGTTAGCGGGAGAATCTACGAGCAGTACTTC. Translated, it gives CASSVSGRIYEQYF. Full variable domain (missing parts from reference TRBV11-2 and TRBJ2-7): EAGVAQSPRYKIIEKRQSVAFWCNPISGHATLYWYQQILGQGPKLLIQFQNNGVVDDSQLPKDRFSAERLKGVDSTLKIQPAKLEDSAVYLCASSVSGRIYEQYFGPGTRLTVT.

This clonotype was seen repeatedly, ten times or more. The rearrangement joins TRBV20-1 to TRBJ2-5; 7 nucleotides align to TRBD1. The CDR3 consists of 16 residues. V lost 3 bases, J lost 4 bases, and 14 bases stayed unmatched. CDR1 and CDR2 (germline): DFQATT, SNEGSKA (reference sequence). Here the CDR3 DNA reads TGCAGTGCTAGTACACTGACGGAATCAGGGGGAGAGACCCAGTACTTC. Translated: CSASTLTESGGETQYF.

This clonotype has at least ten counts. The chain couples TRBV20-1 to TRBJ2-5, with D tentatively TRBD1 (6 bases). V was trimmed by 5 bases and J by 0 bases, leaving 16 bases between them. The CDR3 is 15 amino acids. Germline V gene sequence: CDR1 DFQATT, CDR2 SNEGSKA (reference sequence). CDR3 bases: TGCAGTGCTCAAACCGGACAGATGTACCAAGAGACCCAGTACTTC. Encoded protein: CSAQTGQMYQETQYF.

CDR3 nucleotides: TGTGCCAGCAGTGAAGCCCCGCACGAGCAGTACTTC. It encodes CASSEAPHEQYF. The V gene is TRBV6-1, the J gene TRBJ2-7; the D is unclear. Germline-derived CDR1 and CDR2 are MNHNS and SASEGT. The CDR3 contains 12 residues. V was trimmed by 0 bases and J by 5 bases, leaving 5 bases between them.

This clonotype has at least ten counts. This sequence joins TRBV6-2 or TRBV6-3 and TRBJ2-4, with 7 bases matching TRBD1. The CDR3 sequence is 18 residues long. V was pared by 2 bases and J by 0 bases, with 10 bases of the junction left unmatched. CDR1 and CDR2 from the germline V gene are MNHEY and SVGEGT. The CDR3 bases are TGTGCCAGCAGTTACACCCCCACAGGGGTCGGAGCCAAAAACATTCAGTACTTC. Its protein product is CASSYTPTGVGAKNIQYF.

The CDR3 here is CASSFSAGANVLTF. Here the CDR3 DNA reads TGTGCCAGCAGTTTCTCGGCTGGGGCCAACGTCCTGACTTTC. The chain employs TRBV28 and TRBJ2-6; D is uncertain. Germline V gene sequence: CDR1 MDHEN, CDR2 SYDVKM. Trimming removed 3 bases at V and 2 bases at J, with 5 bases between. The CDR3 loop spans 14 amino acids.

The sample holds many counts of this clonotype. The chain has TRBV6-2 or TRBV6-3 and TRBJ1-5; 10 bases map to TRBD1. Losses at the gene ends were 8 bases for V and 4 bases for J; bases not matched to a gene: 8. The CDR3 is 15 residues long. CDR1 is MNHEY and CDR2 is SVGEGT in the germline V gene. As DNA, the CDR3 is TGTGCCAGCGGGGGGACAGGGGTACGTAATCAGCCCCAGCATTTT. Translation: CASGGTGVRNQPQHF.

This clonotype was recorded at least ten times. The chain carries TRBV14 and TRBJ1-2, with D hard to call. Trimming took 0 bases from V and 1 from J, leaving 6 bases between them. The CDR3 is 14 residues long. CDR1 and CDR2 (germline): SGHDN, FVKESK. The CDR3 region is CASSQDGLNYGYTF. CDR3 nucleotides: TGTGCCAGCAGCCAAGATGGTCTTAACTATGGCTACACCTTC.

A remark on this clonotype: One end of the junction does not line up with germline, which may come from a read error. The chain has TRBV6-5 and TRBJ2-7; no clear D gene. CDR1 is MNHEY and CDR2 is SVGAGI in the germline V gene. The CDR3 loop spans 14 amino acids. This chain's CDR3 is CASSDSYASYEQYF. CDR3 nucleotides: TGTGCCAGCAGTGACTCGTACGCATCCTACGAGCAGTACTTC.

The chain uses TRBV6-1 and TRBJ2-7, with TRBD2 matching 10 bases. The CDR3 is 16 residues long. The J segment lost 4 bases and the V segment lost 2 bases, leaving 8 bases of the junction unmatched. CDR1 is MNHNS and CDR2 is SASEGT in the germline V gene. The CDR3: CASSEQWASGRYEQYF. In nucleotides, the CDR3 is TGTGCCAGCAGTGAACAATGGGCTAGCGGGAGATACGAGCAGTACTTC.

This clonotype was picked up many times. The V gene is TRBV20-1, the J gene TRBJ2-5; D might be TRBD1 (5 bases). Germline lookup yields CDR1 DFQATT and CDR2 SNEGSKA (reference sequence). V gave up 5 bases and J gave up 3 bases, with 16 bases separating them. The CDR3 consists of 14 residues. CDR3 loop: CSALLQTDEETQYF. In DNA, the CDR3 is TGCAGTGCTCTGCTTCAGACAGATGAAGAGACCCAGTACTTC.

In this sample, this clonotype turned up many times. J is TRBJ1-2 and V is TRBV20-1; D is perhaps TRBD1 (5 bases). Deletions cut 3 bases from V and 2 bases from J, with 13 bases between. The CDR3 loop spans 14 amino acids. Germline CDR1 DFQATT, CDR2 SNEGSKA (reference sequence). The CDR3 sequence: CSASIAGFNYGYTF. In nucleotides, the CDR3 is TGCAGTGCTAGTATCGCAGGGTTCAACTATGGCTACACCTTC.

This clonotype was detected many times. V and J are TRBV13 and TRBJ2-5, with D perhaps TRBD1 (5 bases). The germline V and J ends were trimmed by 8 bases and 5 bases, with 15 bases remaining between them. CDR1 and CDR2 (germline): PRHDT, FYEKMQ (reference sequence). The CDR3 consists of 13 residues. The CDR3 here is CASCSGLQETQYF. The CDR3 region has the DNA TGTGCCAGCTGCTCAGGGTTGCAGGAGACCCAGTACTTC.

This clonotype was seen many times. CDR3 loop: CSARDDARNSPLHF. The CDR3 bases are TGCAGTGCTAGAGATGATGCACGTAATTCACCCCTCCACTTT. The chain carries TRBV20-1 and TRBJ1-6; no reliable D call. Germline loops: CDR1 DFQATT, CDR2 SNEGSKA (reference sequence). The V and J ends lost 0 bases and 6 bases respectively, with 9 bases between them. This CDR3 has 14 residues.